The rows below give T cell receptor beta chains drawn from one sample of a study of cytomegalovirus exposure and HLA in healthy donors. Measured with immunoSEQ multiplex PCR; TCRdb has only the in-frame clones, and not every one. The sample holds around 200,000 clones, roughly 85% seen once. Specimen: PBMCs. The receptor source for this set is a woman in her twenties or thirties in good health and CMV-seropositive. The CDR3 runs from the conserved cysteine through the conserved F or W. The D gene is left open where the match is weak. Size is omitted from some rows. Given values are once, few, many or a class for expanded clones.

D,size,J,V,DNA,CDR3
-,few,TRBJ2-7,TRBV5-1,TGCGCCAGCAGCTTAGGGGCCTTTGGGGTTTTACCCTACGAGCAGTACTTC,CASSLGAFGVLPYEQYF
-,-,TRBJ2-3,TRBV7-9,TGTGCCAGCAGCCCGCGCAGGGGAAGGCTCACAGATACGCAGTATTTT,CASSPRRGRLTDTQYF
-,-,TRBJ1-1,TRBV10-3,TGTGCCATCAGTGACGCCAGCCGGGGCACTGAAGCTTTCTTT,CAISDASRGTEAFF
TRBD1,-,TRBJ1-1,TRBV28,TGTGCCAGCAGTTCGTACCGGGACAGGGGTGAAGCTTTCTTT,CASSSYRDRGEAFF
-,-,TRBJ2-1,TRBV5-4,TGTGCCAGCAGCTTGATTCGACAGGACTCCTACAATGAGCAGTTCTTC,CASSLIRQDSYNEQFF
-,-,TRBJ2-5,TRBV10-3,TGTGCCATCACCGAGCGGGCCCAAGAGACCCAGTACTTC,CAITERAQETQYF
-,few,TRBJ1-5,TRBV7-2,TGTGCCAGCAGCTTGAGAGGTCAGCCCCAGCATTTT,CASSLRGQPQHF
-,-,TRBJ2-5,TRBV29-1,TGCAGCGTTGAGTCGACAGGGACTGTAAAGACCCAGTACTTC,CSVESTGTVKTQYF
-,-,TRBJ1-2,TRBV9,TGTGCCAGCAGCGTAGCCGGGACACCATATGGCTACACCTTC,CASSVAGTPYGYTF
TRBD2,-,TRBJ2-1,TRBV9,TGTGCCAGCAGCGGCGGACTAGCGGGGCTCTACAATGAGCAGTTCTTC,CASSGGLAGLYNEQFF
TRBD1,-,TRBJ2-3,TRBV7-8,TGTGCCAGCAGCCCTACAGGGGGCCCGACCGATACGCAGTATTTT,CASSPTGGPTDTQYF
-,-,TRBJ1-1,TRBV29-1,TGCAGCGTTGGAGGGTGGGCCACTGAAGCTTTCTTT,CSVGGWATEAFF
-,-,TRBJ2-3,TRBV12-5,TGTGCTAGTGGCTCATCGGCGGGGTCTTCTTATGCAGATACGCAGTATTTT,CASGSSAGSSYADTQYF
TRBD2,-,TRBJ2-2,TRBV4-3,TGCGCCAGCAGCCAGTCCGGACTAGCGTCTGGGCTGTTTTTT,CASSQSGLASGLFF
TRBD2,once,TRBJ2-5,TRBV7-2,TGTGCCAGCAGGCTCTCTAGCGGGACTGGATTCCACTTC,CASRLSSGTGFHF
-,-,TRBJ1-1,TRBV19,TGTGCCAGTAGTATACGTGTGAACACTGAAGCTTTCTTT,CASSIRVNTEAFF
-,-,TRBJ2-7,TRBV5-6,TGTGCCAGCAGCTTGACTCACTACGAGCAGTACTTC,CASSLTHYEQYF
-,few,TRBJ2-3,TRBV9,TGTGCCAGCAGCGCGCAGGGCGCAGATACGCAGTATTTT,CASSAQGADTQYF
TRBD2,-,TRBJ2-5,TRBV5-6,TGTGCCAGCCGCGGGGGGATCCAAGAGACCCAGTACTTC,CASRGGIQETQYF
TRBD2,-,TRBJ2-1,TRBV18,TGTGCCAGCTCACCATCCCCGAGGAGCGGGGGGGATAATGAGCAGTTCTTC,CASSPSPRSGGDNEQFF
-,-,TRBJ1-4,TRBV7-6,TGTGCCAGCAGCCAACAAGCAACTAATGAAAAACTGTTTTTT,CASSQQATNEKLFF
-,-,TRBJ1-6,TRBV10-1,TGCGCCAGCAGTGAATCAGGGGAGAACTCACCCCTCCACTTT,CASSESGENSPLHF
TRBD1,-,TRBJ2-7,TRBV7-8,TGTGCCAGCAGCCTCAAACGGGACAGGGCCTACGAGCAGTACTTC,CASSLKRDRAYEQYF
-,-,TRBJ2-2,TRBV5-6,TGTGCCAGCAGCTTGTCAGGGGTCTACACCGGGGAGCTGTTTTTT,CASSLSGVYTGELFF
-,once,TRBJ1-3,TRBV30,TGTGCCTGGAGTGTATCTCAGGGTGGAAACACCATATATTTT,CAWSVSQGGNTIYF
-,-,TRBJ1-4,TRBV27,TGTGCCAGCAGTTTTCACAGGGTTAATGAAAAACTGTTTTTT,CASSFHRVNEKLFF
TRBD1,-,TRBJ1-4,TRBV18,TGTGCCAGCTCCTCCCGACAGGGAACTAATGAAAAACTGTTTTTT,CASSSRQGTNEKLFF
TRBD1,few,TRBJ1-2,TRBV11-3,TGTGCCAGCAGCAAGAGGTGGGGACAGCAGGACGGCTACACCTTC,CASSKRWGQQDGYTF
TRBD2,few,TRBJ2-7,TRBV19,TGTGCCAGTAGTATTAGTGTGGCGGGGGTAACCTCCTACGAGCAGTACTTC,CASSISVAGVTSYEQYF
TRBD1,-,TRBJ2-3,TRBV6-5,TGTGCCAGCAGGCCCGGGACAGATAGCACAGATACGCAGTATTTT,CASRPGTDSTDTQYF
TRBD1,-,TRBJ2-2,TRBV6-6,TGTGCCAGCAGTGGACCGGGACAGCCAGCCGGGGAGCTGTTTTTT,CASSGPGQPAGELFF
TRBD1,-,TRBJ2-7,TRBV27,TGTGCCAGCAGTTTAATGGGACAGGGAGCGTACGAGCAGTACTTC,CASSLMGQGAYEQYF
TRBD2,-,TRBJ2-1,TRBV10-3,TGTGCCATCAGTGTGCCTAGCGGGATGTCCACGGCCTCCTACAATGAGCAGTTCTTC,CAISVPSGMSTASYNEQFF
-,-,TRBJ1-2,TRBV7-6,TGTGCCAGCAGCTCCTCCCGGGCTGGAGGTGCCTATGGCTACACCTTC,CASSSSRAGGAYGYTF
TRBD1,-,TRBJ2-2,TRBV19,TGTGCCAGTAGTGCGGCAGGGGGCACGAACACCGGGGAGCTGTTTTTT,CASSAAGGTNTGELFF
-,-,TRBJ2-7,TRBV4-3,TGCGCCAGCAGCCAAGATGGGGAGAGGGAGCAGTACTTC,CASSQDGEREQYF
TRBD1,-,TRBJ1-1,TRBV2,TGTGCCAGCATGATCCGGACAGGGAACACTGAAGCTTTCTTT,CASMIRTGNTEAFF
-,-,TRBJ2-2,TRBV27,TGTGCCAGCAGTTTCACAGACACCGGGGAGCTGTTTTTT,CASSFTDTGELFF
TRBD2,-,TRBJ2-1,TRBV5-8,TGTGCCAGCAGCTTCGGGGACAGATTACTAGCGGGAAATCATGAGCAGTTCTTC,CASSFGDRLLAGNHEQFF
-,-,TRBJ2-2,TRBV6-5,TGTGCCAGCAGAATCCAGGGATCCGGGGAGCTGTTTTTT,CASRIQGSGELFF
-,-,TRBJ2-5,TRBV5-6,TGTGCCAGCAGCTTGGGGACAGGAGGGTTGGAGACCCAGTACTTC,CASSLGTGGLETQYF
-,few,TRBJ1-4,TRBV18,TGTGCCAGCTCACCCGACAGTACTACAGAACTGTTTTTT,CASSPDSTTELFF
-,few,TRBJ2-4,TRBV4-2,TGTGCCAGCAGCCGAGAGACTAGACCTCTGGGAAACATTCAGTACTTC,CASSRETRPLGNIQYF
TRBD1,-,TRBJ1-2,TRBV11-3,TGTGCCAGCAGCTTATGGGGGGACAGGGATGGCTACACCTTC,CASSLWGDRDGYTF
-,-,TRBJ1-3,TRBV4-3,TGCGCCAGCAGCCAAGTTGTCCTCTCTGGAAACACCATATATTTT,CASSQVVLSGNTIYF
-,-,TRBJ1-1,TRBV10-3,TGTGCCATCAGTGACGAGGGCGCGAGGACTGAAGCTTTCTTT,CAISDEGARTEAFF
-,-,TRBJ2-1,TRBV4-1,TGCGCCAGCAGCCGAGGGGAGCAGGGGAACTACAATGAGCAGTTCTTC,CASSRGEQGNYNEQFF
-,-,TRBJ1-2,TRBV5-6,TGTGCCAGCGGCCTAGTAGGGGTTACCTATGGCTACACCTTC,CASGLVGVTYGYTF
-,-,TRBJ2-3,TRBV12-5,TGTGCTAGTGGCCAACCCATTACTAGCACAGATACGCAGTATTTT,CASGQPITSTDTQYF
-,-,TRBJ2-3,TRBV11-3,TGTGCCAGCAGCTTAGATCTCCAGGGCGCCTATAGCACAGATACGCAGTATTTT,CASSLDLQGAYSTDTQYF
-,-,TRBJ2-1,TRBV5-1,TGCGCCAGCAGCCTGCAAGCGGAACTCTTCTACAATGAGCAGTTCTTC,CASSLQAELFYNEQFF
-,-,TRBJ2-2,TRBV15,TGTGCCACCAGCAGAGGCAATAGCCGATTGGGCGGGGAGCTGTTTTTT,CATSRGNSRLGGELFF
TRBD1,-,TRBJ2-7,TRBV10-3,TGTGCCATCAGTATGACAGGGGGCGTCTACGAGCAGTACTTC,CAISMTGGVYEQYF
-,-,TRBJ2-1,TRBV4-3,TGCGCCAGCAGCCAAGATGAGATGGGAGAGGGGGACAATGAGCAGTTCTTC,CASSQDEMGEGDNEQFF
-,-,TRBJ2-1,TRBV28,TGTGCCAGCCGCTCCTCGGGGGATGAGCAGTTCTTC,CASRSSGDEQFF